Reported below is one T cell receptor beta chain. A much larger clone lies a single base off, so this may be a read error. Using RNA template, CDR3s of TCR alpha and beta were amplified with iRepertoire arm-PCR. For one-step reverse transcription and amplification, about 90-400 ng of tissue mRNA or PBMC total RNA was used. Each CDR3 protein is one row after TCRdb ran MiXCR on the multiplex PCR reads. The table records about 22,000 distinct CDR3 sequences, around 23% of them present only once. Germline V gives CDR1 MNHEY, CDR2 SVGAGI. The CDR3 is 13 amino acids. The data were obtained in a study of glioma-infiltrating T cells.

The sequenced sample consisted of glioma tissue, nonneoplastic brain tissue, or PBMCs (not recorded which). The chain combines TRBV6-5 with TRBJ2-7; TRBD1 agrees at 7 bases. The sequence derives from a human donor with low-grade glioma or glioblastoma, undergoing nonglioma brain surgery, or in good health (not recorded which). CDR3 sequence: CASSATGVHERYF. The DNA of the CDR3 is TGTGCCAGCAGTGCAACAGGGGTACACGAGCGGTACTTC.